This T cell receptor (beta chain) was identified during a study of T cells after posttransplantation cyclophosphamide (dated by TCRdb to the mid-2010s). Study-wide context: The study tracked T cell repertoire reconstitution by TRB sequencing after myeloablative bone marrow transplantation using posttransplantation cyclophosphamide as GVHD prophylaxis. Samples from some 33 PTCy-treated patients and approximately 16 related bone marrow donors of those patients were subjected to antigen receptor sequencing. Blood from every one of the approximately 37 PTCy patients who had 1-year posttransplant specimens underwent TRB sequencing. In 3 patients, up to about 3 additional blood samples taken between 2 and 5.2 years after transplant also underwent TRB sequencing, as did pretransplant blood from a handful of patients. Because TRA and TRB clonality correlated tightly in several samples, later TCR analyses were limited to TRB. Public TRB sequences were compared against a database of over 3,500 sequences linked to responses to pathogens, tumor antigens, self-antigens and alloantigens.

This clone was observed many times. The antigen it binds to is not known. One base away there is no much larger clone; base qualities are not given. Genomic DNA was used for TRB sequencing, which was performed with the immunoSEQ assay at survey resolution or with the hsTCRB kit. The published analysis was carried out like this. The immunoSEQ software was used for initial read processing, and the LymphoSeq R package was used for repertoire analyses. Clonality was computed as 1 minus normalized Shannon entropy; Gini coefficient was also calculated for each TRB dataset. To infer phenotypes in unsorted samples, TRB sequences from sorted subsets of the recipient or donor were mapped onto the unsorted samples of the same recipient. Imported from immuneACCESS, the table was reduced by TCRdb to in-frame sequences with V and J called. These copies leave out some clones; in studies compared against another copy, an unresolved V gene accounts for under half, and the cause of the remainder is not known. The V and J calls and clone size were taken over from that table, and D and trimming were inferred from the DNA. The table notes around 39,000 clones here, none of them singletons. The biggest ten clones account for 0.95% to 1.5% of the sample.

CDR1 SGDLS and CDR2 YYNGEE were looked up in the germline V gene. V lost 0 bases and J lost 5 bases; the stretch between them is 14 bases long. The CDR3 starts with the cysteine, ends with the phenylalanine, and has 15 residues. The read is trimmed to its CDR3 DNA, 45 bases read in frame from base 1. General conclusions and limits of the study: At 1-2 months, donor-recipient similarity was low but rose over the first year, and the later blood repertoires were often dominated by donor CD8+ memory clones. Across roughly 40 patients, recipient CMV seropositivity and CMV reactivation were highly associated with TRB clonality; PTCy diversity was similar to CNI/methotrexate controls. The TRB repertoires of T cells infiltrating skin or GI tract showed only limited overlap with the TRB repertoires of T cells in blood.

On the day of marrow donation, related bone marrow donors gave peripheral blood samples. Peripheral blood and bone marrow mononuclear cells were isolated by Ficoll-Hypaque density centrifugation and were cryopreserved. Sequenced sample: PBMCs. The receptor comes from a girl under 18 in good health, CMV-negative, and a related stem cell transplant donor. The rearrangement combines TRBV9 with TRBJ2-5; 6 matching bases give a weak D call of TRBD2. The DNA sequence is TGTGCCAGCAGCGTAGCATCAGCGGGCGCGGAGACCCAGTACTTC. This translates into CASSVASAGAETQYF.